This T cell receptor beta chain was recorded in a study of T cell responses to AZD1222 COVID-19 vaccine. TCRdb's table, derived via immunoSEQ multiplex PCR, lists solely in-frame clones and lacks some. Of about 120,000 clones in the sample, 87% were seen once. The germline CDR1 and CDR2 sequences are MNHEY and SMNVEV (reference sequence). CDR3 length: 13 residues. V was shortened by 8 bases and J by 3 bases, with 14 bases between the two germline ends. The study's findings and limits: Per reports, nearly half of all spike-specific TCRs target regions that are unmutated in variants.

With regard to this clone: The antigen is unknown.

The clonotype was recovered from an adult in good health. The chain has TRBV27 and TRBJ2-7; D ambiguous. Sequencing was performed on peripheral blood, taken on day 0 of AZD1222 vaccination. The CDR3 reads CASGASWGYEQYF. CDR3 DNA sequence: TGTGCCAGCGGCGCGAGTTGGGGCTACGAGCAGTACTTC.